This T cell receptor (beta chain) was sequenced for a study of OX40 agonist ivuxolimab in advanced cancers. Study at large: Prior checkpoint blockade (anti-PD-1, anti-PD-L1 or anti-CTLA-4) was permitted; less than 45% had it.

General study results and limits: There were, on average, more expanded clones in CD8+ T cells than in CD4+. Certain nonresponding patients likewise had low normalized T-cell clonal expansion.

Autoimmune disease history or systemic immunosuppression meant exclusion. As concerns this clone: Its antigen is not known.

Libraries were prepared by immunoSEQ multiplex PCR; TCRdb keeps only in-frame clonotypes and omits some of them. Found here are some 100,000 clones, approximately 90% of them singletons; the top ten hold 0.45% to 0.65%. The CDR3 runs 13 residues. Germline values: CDR1 KGHSH, CDR2 LQKENI. Deletions cut 5 bases from V and 7 bases from J, with 12 bases between. The origin of this receptor is an adult with an advanced solid tumor such as melanoma, head and neck, liver or kidney cancer. This specimen consisted of CD4+ or CD8+ T cells sorted from blood, obtained in a trial of the OX40 agonist ivuxolimab. V and J are TRBV18 and TRBJ2-1; TRBD1 is a possible D gene (6 bases). The CDR3 here is CASSSDTGNEQFF. In DNA form, the CDR3 reads TGTGCCAGCTCATCAGACACAGGGAATGAGCAGTTCTTC.